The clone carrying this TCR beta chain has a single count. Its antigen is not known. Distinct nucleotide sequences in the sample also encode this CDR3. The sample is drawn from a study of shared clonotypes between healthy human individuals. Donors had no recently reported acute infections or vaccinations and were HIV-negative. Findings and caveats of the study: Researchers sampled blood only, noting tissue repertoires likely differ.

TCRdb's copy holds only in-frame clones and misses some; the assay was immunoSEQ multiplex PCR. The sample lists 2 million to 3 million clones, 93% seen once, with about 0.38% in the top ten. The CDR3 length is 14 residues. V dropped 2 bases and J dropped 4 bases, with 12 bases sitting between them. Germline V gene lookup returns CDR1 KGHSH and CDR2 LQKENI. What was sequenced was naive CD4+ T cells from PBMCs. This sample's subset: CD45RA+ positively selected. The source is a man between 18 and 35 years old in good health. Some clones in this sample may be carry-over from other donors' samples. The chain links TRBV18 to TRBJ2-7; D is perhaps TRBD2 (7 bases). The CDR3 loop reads CASSPGGGLYEQYF. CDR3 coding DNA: TGTGCCAGCTCACCAGGGGGGGGCTTGTACGAGCAGTACTTC. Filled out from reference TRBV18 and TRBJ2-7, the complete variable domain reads NAGVMQNPRHLVRRRGQEARLRCSPMKGHSHVYWYRQLPEEGLKFMVYLQKENIIDESGMPKERFSAEFPKEGPSILRIQQVVRGDSAAYFCASSPGGGLYEQYFGPGTRLTVT.